This TCR beta chain was observed in a study of cytomegalovirus exposure and HLA in healthy donors. The PCR contained 60 Vbeta and 13 Jbeta primers. Assay: immunoSEQ multiplex PCR; the TCRdb copy retains only in-frame clones and omits some. The sample contains under 150,000 clones, more than 75% of which appear only once. V shed 11 bases and J shed 3 bases, with 13 bases lying between them. Germline loops: CDR1 SNHLY, CDR2 FYNNEI. CDR3 size: 12 residues. The rearrangement joins TRBV2 to TRBJ2-5, with D unresolved. This sequence was found in a man aged 18-30 years in good health and CMV-seronegative. Sequenced input: PBMCs. The CDR3 bases are TGTGCCTTAACCCCACCGGAAGAGACCCAGTACTTC. It translates to CALTPPEETQYF.